This entry lists 28 T cell receptor beta chains sequenced from one sample in a study of early T cells in non-severe SARS-CoV-2 infection. Each CDR3 protein is one row after TCRdb ran MiXCR on the 5' RACE reads. Of approximately 97,000 distinct CDR3 sequences listed, 11% are singletons. Here the sequenced sample was whole blood, taken at baseline. These receptor sequences come from an adult who was a healthcare worker with PCR-confirmed SARS-CoV-2 infection or an uninfected control (not recorded which).

This clonotype was observed many times. The CDR3 reads CASSQEAPGRGNEQFF. For the CDR3, the DNA is TGTGCCAGCAGCCAAGAGGCCCCGGGCAGGGGGAATGAGCAGTTCTTC. This sequence joins TRBV3-1 and TRBJ2-1; 7 bases are a match to TRBD1. The CDR3 covers 16 residues. V lost 0 bases to trimming and J lost 7 bases; unmatched junction nucleotides: 9. Germline assignment: CDR1 LGHDT and CDR2 YNNKEL (reference sequence).

The V gene is TRBV20-1, the J gene TRBJ2-2, with D possibly being TRBD1 or TRBD2 (5 bases each). V was shortened by 6 bases and J by 3 bases, with 17 bases between the two germline ends. The CDR3 sequence is 15 residues long. Per the germline V gene, CDR1 is DFQATT and CDR2 is SNEGSKA (reference sequence). The CDR3 is CSAPLSGRHTGELFF. Written as DNA, the CDR3 is TGCAGTGCGCCTCTATCGGGACGACACACCGGGGAGCTGTTTTTT.

In this sample, this clonotype turned up a few times. This rearrangement joins TRBV7-2 to TRBJ2-5; 8 nucleotides agree with TRBD2. The CDR3 sequence is 14 residues long. Trimming at V came to 5 bases and at J to 3 bases, leaving 5 bases not matched to a gene. Germline V gene sequence: CDR1 SGHTA, CDR2 FQGNSA. CDR3 loop: CASSPPGLEETQYF. Written as DNA, the CDR3 is TGTGCCAGCAGCCCCCCGGGACTAGAAGAGACCCAGTACTTC.

The chain employs TRBV20-1 and TRBJ2-6; possible D gene TRBD1, 6 bases. V shed 1 base and J shed 2 bases, with 9 bases lying between them. The CDR3 has 15 amino acids. Germline V gives CDR1 DFQATT, CDR2 SNEGSKA (reference sequence). CDR3 in DNA: TGCAGTGCTAGAGTTACAGGGACTGGGGCCAACGTCCTGACTTTC. Translating gives CSARVTGTGANVLTF.

This clonotype was counted at least ten times. The chain recombines TRBV28 with TRBJ2-1; D may be TRBD1 or TRBD2 (6 bases each). CDR1 is MDHEN, CDR2 SYDVKM, per germline. Trimming left V 7 bases short and J 3 bases short, with 16 bases between. This CDR3 comprises 15 residues. The CDR3 here is CASTNGGSRYNEQFF. CDR3 nucleotide sequence: TGTGCCAGCACCAACGGGGGCTCCCGCTACAATGAGCAGTTCTTC.

The chain uses TRBV10-3 and TRBJ2-3, with 7 nucleotides matching TRBD2. The CDR3 is made up of 16 amino acids. The V gene's germline CDR1 is ENHRY and CDR2 SYGVKD. V was clipped by 0 bases and J by 4 bases; unmatched bases: 7. CDR3 nucleotide sequence: TGTGCCATCAGTGAGTCGGGTGCGGGAGCTTCAGATACGCAGTATTTT. It encodes CAISESGAGASDTQYF.

V usage is TRBV7-9 and J usage is TRBJ2-2; no definite D call. Germline loops: CDR1 SEHNR, CDR2 FQNEAQ (reference sequence). The CDR3 has 15 residues. V was shortened by 5 bases and J by 4 bases, with 14 bases between the two germline ends. The CDR3 nucleotides are TGTGCCAGCAGCCCCTTACCACCGGGCACCGGGGAGCTGTTTTTT. Amino acid sequence: CASSPLPPGTGELFF.

This clonotype was seen many times. This chain links TRBV3-1 with TRBJ2-7; 9 nucleotides match TRBD1. The trim removed 4 bases at V and 3 bases at J, leaving 10 bases unmatched. Per the germline V gene, CDR1 is LGHDT and CDR2 is YNNKEL (reference sequence). The CDR3 spans 16 residues. The CDR3 reads CASSLGLGTGFYEQYF. CDR3 in DNA: TGTGCCAGCAGCCTCGGCTTAGGGACAGGGTTCTACGAGCAGTACTTC.

V gene TRBV5-6 combines with J gene TRBJ2-3; tentative D call: TRBD1 (6 bases). Deletions cut 2 bases from V and 6 bases from J, with 13 bases between. The CDR3 is 14 residues long. CDR1 and CDR2 from the germline V gene are SGHDT and YYEEEE. The CDR3 sequence is CASSFGQGLDTQYF. CDR3 sequence (DNA): TGTGCCAGCAGCTTTGGGCAGGGGCTCGATACGCAGTATTTT.

The rearrangement joins TRBV11-2 to TRBJ1-2, with no clear D. V lost 1 base to trimming and J lost 1 base, with 10 bases between them. Per germline, CDR1 SGHAT and CDR2 FQNNGV. The CDR3 contains 15 residues. The CDR3 protein is CASSLGPGDNYGYTF. In nucleotides, the CDR3 is TGTGCCAGCAGCTTAGGGCCAGGAGATAACTATGGCTACACCTTC.

In this sample, this clonotype turned up once. The chain joins TRBV7-8 to TRBJ2-5; TRBD2 agrees at 12 bases. The V segment lost 1 base and the J segment 5 bases; nucleotides outside the gene matches: 8. Germline V lookup: CDR1 SGHVS, CDR2 FQNEAQ. CDR3 length: 17 residues. As DNA, the CDR3 is TGTGCCAGCAGCTTAGAGCGCTGGCTAGCGGGAGGGGAGACCCAGTACTTC. This translates into CASSLERWLAGGETQYF. Combining the CDR3 with reference TRBV7-8 and TRBJ2-5 gives the whole variable domain GAGVSQSPRYKVAKRGQDVALRCDPISGHVSLFWYQQALGQGPEFLTYFQNEAQLDKSGLPSDRFFAERPEGSVSTLKIQRTQQEDSAVYLCASSLERWLAGGETQYFGPGTRLLVL.

At least ten counts were recorded for this clonotype. The rearrangement links TRBV18 to TRBJ1-1; D is possibly TRBD1 (5 bases). V was trimmed by 8 bases and J by 4 bases, leaving 17 bases between them. Germline lookup yields CDR1 KGHSH and CDR2 LQKENI. The CDR3 length is 14 residues. As DNA, the CDR3 is TGTGCCAGCGCTTTCACAGGAGTCGGCACTGAAGCTTTCTTT. Translating gives CASAFTGVGTEAFF.

This clonotype was counted ten times or more. This chain links TRBV20-1 with TRBJ2-3; TRBD2 is a possible D gene (6 bases). Germline CDR1 DFQATT, CDR2 SNEGSKA (reference sequence). This CDR3 is built from 15 residues. Trimming stripped 6 bases from V and 1 base from J, with 17 bases between. The CDR3 DNA reads as TGCAGTGCCTACGCGGACTATTCAGGCACAGATACGCAGTATTTT. Translating it yields CSAYADYSGTDTQYF.

V and J are TRBV30 and TRBJ2-3, with D perhaps matching TRBD2 (5 bases). The CDR3 spans 14 residues. In germline, CDR1 is GTSNPN, CDR2 SVGIG (reference sequence). V was trimmed by 4 bases and J by 1 base, leaving 12 bases between them. The CDR3 bases are TGTGCCTGGACTCGAGGTAGCGGCACAGATACGCAGTATTTT. This codes for CAWTRGSGTDTQYF.

This clonotype has just a few counts. This chain connects TRBV5-1 to TRBJ2-2; 7 bases are shared with TRBD1. Germline V gives CDR1 SGHRS, CDR2 YFSETQ. CDR3 length: 17 amino acids. V lost 7 bases, J lost 1 base, and 13 bases stayed unmatched. CDR3 region: CASGPYRGQLNTGELFF. The CDR3 DNA sequence: TGCGCCAGCGGCCCCTATCGGGGACAGCTGAACACCGGGGAGCTGTTTTTT. The variable domain in full, with the rest retrieved from reference TRBV5-1 and TRBJ2-2, is KAGVTQTPRYLIKTRGQQVTLSCSPISGHRSVSWYQQTPGQGLQFLFEYFSETQRNKGNFPGRFSGRQFSNSRSEMNVSTLELGDSALYLCASGPYRGQLNTGELFFGEGSRLTVL.

The rearrangement links TRBV12-3 or TRBV12-4 to TRBJ1-6; 7 bases fit TRBD1. This CDR3 is built from 14 residues. V trimming: 1 base; J trimming: 9 bases; junction bases outside the gene matches: 3. In nucleotides, the CDR3 is TGTGCCAGCAGTTTAGGACAGGGCCTTTCACCCCTCCACTTT. This sequence encodes CASSLGQGLSPLHF.

There are a few counts of this clonotype. The chain is built from TRBV28 and TRBJ2-3, with TRBD2 matching over 11 bases. Trimming took 5 bases from V and 6 from J; bases not matched to a gene: 13. This CDR3 has 17 amino acids. Germline-derived CDR1 and CDR2 are MDHEN and SYDVKM. The CDR3 DNA is TGTGCCAGCAGTCCCCTGGGTAGCGGGAGGGCCGCCGATACGCAGTATTTT. Translating it yields CASSPLGSGRAADTQYF.

The chain couples TRBV5-1 to TRBJ2-2; no clear D gene. Germline loops: CDR1 SGHRS, CDR2 YFSETQ. CDR3 length equals 13 residues. Deletions cut 7 bases from V and 0 bases from J, with 7 bases between. The CDR3: CASGPANTGELFF. CDR3 bases: TGCGCCAGCGGGCCCGCGAACACCGGGGAGCTGTTTTTT.

In its sample, this clonotype was seen many times. The chain recombines TRBV27 with TRBJ2-5; no clear D. Germline lookup yields CDR1 MNHEY and CDR2 SMNVEV (reference sequence). CDR3 length equals 15 residues. Between the trimmed V and J ends, which lost 1 base and 1 base, there was a span of 10 bases. Written as DNA, the CDR3 is TGTGCCAGCAGTTTATATCTCGGCGGCCAAGAGACCCAGTACTTC. Translated, it gives CASSLYLGGQETQYF.

There are a few counts of this clonotype. CDR3 loop: CASSLEIGLVGGNEQFF. The CDR3 DNA sequence: TGTGCCAGCAGCTTGGAGATCGGACTAGTCGGTGGCAATGAGCAGTTCTTC. The chain couples TRBV5-5 to TRBJ2-1; 7 nucleotides agree with TRBD2. J gave up 6 bases and V 0 bases, and 12 bases lay outside the gene matches. CDR3 size: 17 residues. Germline loops: CDR1 SGHKS, CDR2 YYEKEE (reference sequence).

This clonotype was picked up many times. The genes are TRBV29-1 and TRBJ2-7; no firm D call. In germline, CDR1 is SQVTM, CDR2 ANQGSEA. The CDR3 extends over 14 amino acids. The V gene lost 6 bases and the J gene lost 0 bases, with 15 bases spanning the gap. The CDR3 loop reads CSVHTETSSYEQYF. DNA of the CDR3: TGCAGCGTGCACACAGAAACCAGCTCCTACGAGCAGTACTTC.

This clonotype has at least ten counts. This chain uses TRBV19 with TRBJ2-7, with 8 bases identical to TRBD2. The CDR3 contains 15 residues. Per germline, CDR1 LNHDA and CDR2 SQIVND (reference sequence). V trimming: 7 bases; J trimming: 2 bases; junction bases outside the gene matches: 10. CDR3 in DNA: TGTGCCAGTACCTCTGCGGGTAGCGGGACCTACGAGCAGTACTTC. It specifies CASTSAGSGTYEQYF.

The V call is TRBV7-9, the J call TRBJ1-1, with 7 positions matching TRBD1. Germline V gene sequence: CDR1 SEHNR, CDR2 FQNEAQ (reference sequence). This CDR3 is 17 amino acids long. The ends lost 5 bases at V and 4 bases at J; junction bases unmatched: 16. The CDR3 sequence: CASSPEGGGRIRTEAFF. For the CDR3, the DNA is TGTGCCAGCAGCCCCGAAGGGGGCGGGCGGATCCGCACTGAAGCTTTCTTT.

The sample holds many counts of this clonotype. DNA of the CDR3: TGTGCCAGCAGCCAGTACCTTCTGTTTGGATACGAGCAGTACTTC. This gives the protein CASSQYLLFGYEQYF. The chain employs TRBV11-2 and TRBJ2-7; D remains ambiguous. The CDR3 has 15 residues. Germline V gene lookup returns CDR1 SGHAT and CDR2 FQNNGV. The ends were cut back, 5 bases at V and 4 bases at J, with 18 bases in the middle.

This clonotype was picked up many times. The rearrangement joins TRBV7-2 to TRBJ2-7; a possible D gene is TRBD2 (7 bases). Trimming shortened V by 0 bases and J by 3 bases, and 12 bases separated the two germline ends. The CDR3 spans 15 residues. Looked up from germline, CDR1 is SGHTA and CDR2 is FQGNSA. CDR3 sequence: CASSLARGGIYEQYF. In nucleotides, the CDR3 is TGTGCCAGCAGCTTAGCGAGGGGGGGGATCTACGAGCAGTACTTC.

This clonotype was detected a few times. The chain employs TRBV7-9 and TRBJ1-5; D not certain. In germline, CDR1 is SEHNR, CDR2 FQNEAQ (reference sequence). The CDR3 loop spans 13 amino acids. Trimming took 5 bases from V and 11 from J, leaving 16 bases between them. This CDR3 is CASSLDRGGAQHF. CDR3 nucleotides: TGTGCCAGCAGCCTCGACCGGGGAGGAGCCCAGCATTTT.

This chain connects TRBV29-1 to TRBJ1-1; D is unresolved. Trimming stripped 7 bases from V and 1 base from J, with 10 bases between. The CDR3 extends over 12 amino acids. Per the germline V gene, CDR1 is SQVTM and CDR2 is ANQGSEA. CDR3 nucleotides: TGCAGCGGATCCTTGGGGAACACTGAAGCTTTCTTT. Protein product: CSGSLGNTEAFF.

This clonotype was counted ten times or more. The V and J genes are TRBV29-1 and TRBJ1-2; 10 bases line up with TRBD1. The CDR3 is 15 amino acids. Germline V gene sequence: CDR1 SQVTM, CDR2 ANQGSEA. The J segment lost 2 bases and the V segment lost 6 bases, leaving 9 bases of the junction unmatched. The CDR3, as DNA: TGCAGCGTCCCCCGGGACAGGGGATTCAACTATGGCTACACCTTC. Protein: CSVPRDRGFNYGYTF.